A single sample is the source of the 23 T cell receptor beta chains below, sequenced in a study of T-cell memory formation after mild COVID-19. Each CDR3 protein gets one entry after TCRdb re-called the 5' RACE reads with MiXCR. The sample lists 550,000 to 650,000 distinct CDR3 sequences, 15% to 20% occurring once. The sample comprised PBMCs or a T cell subset sorted from them (not recorded which). These receptors were obtained from an adult woman who had mild COVID-19 (a few samples of this study predate the infection). Cell type and time point are not known.

This clonotype showed up many times. V usage is TRBV7-2 and J usage is TRBJ1-2; D unclear. From germline, CDR1 is SGHTA and CDR2 FQGNSA. The ends were cut back, 4 bases at V and 8 bases at J, with 14 bases in the middle. The CDR3 extends over 13 amino acids. The CDR3 loop is CASSSLQSSGYTF. The CDR3 DNA follows: TGTGCCAGCAGCTCCCTCCAGAGCTCGGGCTACACCTTC.

This clonotype has only a few counts. This chain links TRBV5-1 with TRBJ1-4, with unresolved D. Germline V gene lookup returns CDR1 SGHRS and CDR2 YFSETQ. This CDR3 region has 13 residues. V shed 2 bases and J shed 4 bases, with 6 bases lying between them. The CDR3 loop is CASSFRNNEKLFF. CDR3 DNA: TGCGCCAGCAGCTTCCGGAATAATGAAAAACTGTTTTTT.

The chain joins TRBV12-3 or TRBV12-4 to TRBJ1-1; D ambiguous. The CDR3 runs to 12 residues. The V end lost 6 bases, the J end lost 5 bases, and 10 bases lay between the germline ends. CDR3 sequence: CASRSSATEAFF. The CDR3 nucleotides read TGTGCCAGCAGAAGTAGTGCGACTGAAGCTTTCTTT.

This clonotype was found a few times. V gene TRBV7-2 combines with J gene TRBJ2-7, with D hard to call. Trimming left V 4 bases short and J 3 bases short, with 13 bases between. The germline V gene has CDR1 SGHTA and CDR2 FQGNSA. The CDR3 spans 14 residues. CDR3: CASSYQVGFYEQYF. The CDR3 DNA reads TGTGCCAGCAGCTATCAGGTCGGTTTCTACGAGCAGTACTTC.

The genes are TRBV7-9 and TRBJ1-1; D is uncertain. Germline V CDR1 and CDR2: SEHNR, FQNEAQ (reference sequence). The CDR3 loop spans 16 amino acids. Deletions cut 5 bases from V and 0 bases from J, with 16 bases between. CDR3 residues: CASSVDTYSMNTEAFF. The CDR3 region has the DNA TGTGCCAGCAGCGTCGACACCTACTCTATGAACACTGAAGCTTTCTTT.

This chain uses TRBV7-6 with TRBJ2-1; 11 nucleotides align to TRBD2. The CDR3 is 17 amino acids. Trimming cost V 4 bases and J 9 bases; bases outside gene matches: 14. Germline V gives CDR1 SGHVS, CDR2 FNYEAQ. This chain's CDR3 is CASSSPAGVAGGAEQFF. The CDR3 DNA reads TGTGCCAGCAGCTCCCCGGCGGGAGTAGCGGGAGGGGCTGAGCAGTTCTTC.

This clonotype was seen only a few times. The chain couples TRBV30 to TRBJ2-3, with D perhaps given as TRBD1 or TRBD2 (5 bases each). Germline assignment: CDR1 GTSNPN and CDR2 SVGIG (reference sequence). Trimming removed 1 base at V and 2 bases at J, with 13 bases between. CDR3 length equals 15 residues. CDR3 sequence: CAWSGPGHITDTQYF. The CDR3 nucleotides read TGTGCCTGGAGTGGTCCGGGGCACATCACAGATACGCAGTATTTT.

This CDR3 reads CSASDTWNTEAFF. CDR3 coding DNA: TGCAGTGCCTCGGACACATGGAACACTGAAGCTTTCTTT. This chain connects TRBV20-1 to TRBJ1-1; TRBD1 might be the D (5 bases). The germline gives CDR1 DFQATT, CDR2 SNEGSKA (reference sequence). The CDR3 consists of 13 residues. Trimming stripped 6 bases from V and 1 base from J, with 12 bases between.

This clonotype was found a few times. CDR3 nucleotides: TGTGCCAGCGGGACGGGATATGGCTACACCTTC. It encodes CASGTGYGYTF. The J gene is TRBJ1-2, the V gene TRBV12-3 or TRBV12-4, with D perhaps matching TRBD1 (5 bases). V lost 8 bases, J lost 5 bases, and 9 bases lay in between. The CDR3 runs 11 residues.

Only a few counts were recorded for this clonotype. The gene calls are TRBV7-9 and TRBJ2-1; a possible D gene is TRBD2 (6 bases). With 5 bases removed from V and 0 bases from J, the gap between germline ends came to 20 bases. CDR1 SEHNR and CDR2 FQNEAQ come from the germline V gene (reference sequence). The CDR3 has 18 amino acids. CDR3 sequence reads: CASSPPIGSGSSYNEQFF. The CDR3 region has the DNA TGTGCCAGCAGCCCCCCGATTGGTAGCGGCAGCTCCTACAATGAGCAGTTCTTC.

The chain combines TRBV4-2 with TRBJ2-7, with TRBD2 identical over 8 bases. Germline V gene lookup returns CDR1 LGHNA and CDR2 YNFKEQ. This CDR3 region has 15 residues. V shed 0 bases, J shed 4 bases, and the junction held 5 bases outside the gene matches. In DNA, the CDR3 is TGTGCCAGCAGCCAAGAAGTCCGGGAGGGGTACGAGCAGTACTTC. This codes for CASSQEVREGYEQYF.

This clonotype was seen only a few times. J is TRBJ2-3 and V is TRBV7-9, with 7 bases that match TRBD2. The germline CDR1 and CDR2 sequences are SEHNR and FQNEAQ (reference sequence). The CDR3 spans 13 residues. Trimming at V came to 7 bases and at J to 3 bases, leaving 4 bases not matched to a gene. For the CDR3, the DNA is TGTGCCAGCACCGGGGGGATAACAGATACGCAGTATTTT. Its translation: CASTGGITDTQYF.

This clonotype was observed a handful of times. This chain joins TRBV7-9 and TRBJ2-7, with TRBD2 matching over 12 bases. The CDR3 is made up of 18 amino acids. Trimming at V came to 4 bases and at J to 4 bases, leaving 14 bases not matched to a gene. CDR1 SEHNR and CDR2 FQNEAQ come from the germline V gene (reference sequence). The CDR3 coding sequence is TGTGCCAGCAGCTCGTCTACTAGCGGGAGGCCGTTAGGATACGAGCAGTACTTC. Its protein is CASSSSTSGRPLGYEQYF.

The rearrangement links TRBV12-3 or TRBV12-4 to TRBJ1-2, with 8 bases identical to TRBD1. There are 15 residues in the CDR3. J lost 3 bases, V lost 5 bases, and 8 bases had no gene match. The CDR3: CASSKDRDLYYGYTF. CDR3 sequence (DNA): TGTGCCAGCAGTAAGGACAGGGATCTATACTATGGCTACACCTTC.

A few counts support this clonotype. The V call is TRBV4-3, the J call TRBJ1-1; D remains unclear. The germline CDR1 and CDR2 sequences are LGHNA and YSLEER. The CDR3 is 14 residues long. Trimming pared 4 bases from V and 0 bases from J, leaving 9 bases between. For the CDR3, the DNA is TGCGCCAGCAGCCGAGGACCGGTGAACACTGAAGCTTTCTTT. This codes for CASSRGPVNTEAFF.

The chain employs TRBV7-8 and TRBJ1-1, with 10 bases lining up with TRBD1. There are 14 residues in the CDR3. After removal of 0 bases from V and 6 bases from J, the junction contained 1 base not matched to a gene. Per the germline V gene, CDR1 is SGHVS and CDR2 is FQNEAQ. CDR3 amino acids: CASSLAGQGPEAFF. In nucleotides, the CDR3 is TGTGCCAGCAGCTTAGCGGGACAGGGGCCTGAAGCTTTCTTT.

This clonotype was observed a handful of times. The chain is built from TRBV30 and TRBJ1-2, with D unclear. Looked up from germline, CDR1 is GTSNPN and CDR2 is SVGIG (reference sequence). The CDR3 is 12 residues long. Trimming cost V 4 bases and J 4 bases, with 10 bases left between them. In DNA form, the CDR3 reads TGTGCCTGGAACAGTGTACTCTATGGCTACACCTTC. As protein: CAWNSVLYGYTF. The full variable domain, with the rest looked up from reference TRBV30 and TRBJ1-2, is SQTIHQWPATLVQPVGSPLSLECTVEGTSNPNLYWYRQAAGRGLQLLFYSVGIGQISSEVPQNLSASRPQDRQFILSSKKLLLSDSGFYLCAWNSVLYGYTFGSGTRLTVV.

The genes are TRBV15 and TRBJ2-1, with D uncertain. V was pared by 1 base and J by 5 bases, with 12 bases between. Germline assignment: CDR1 LNHNV and CDR2 YYDKDF (reference sequence). This CDR3 spans 15 amino acids. CDR3 sequence reads: CATSRGYRQDNEQFF. Written as DNA, the CDR3 is TGTGCCACCAGCAGAGGCTACCGACAAGACAATGAGCAGTTCTTC.

The chain recombines TRBV5-1 with TRBJ2-2, with 7 bases aligning to TRBD2. Trimming removed 1 base from V and 7 bases from J; junction bases left unmatched: 4. The CDR3 length is 14 residues. CDR1 and CDR2 (germline): SGHRS, YFSETQ. The CDR3 DNA sequence: TGCGCCAGCAGCTTGAGTCTAGCGGTCGGGGAGCTGTTTTTT. Encoded protein: CASSLSLAVGELFF.

The chain carries TRBV7-9 and TRBJ2-7; 11 nucleotides align to TRBD1. Losses at the gene ends were 5 bases for V and 2 bases for J; bases not matched to a gene: 8. CDR3 length: 16 residues. The germline CDR1 and CDR2 sequences are SEHNR and FQNEAQ (reference sequence). The CDR3 nucleotides read TGTGCCAGCAGCCCAAGGACAGGGGGCACCACCTACGAGCAGTACTTC. It yields the protein CASSPRTGGTTYEQYF.

This chain links TRBV20-1 with TRBJ2-1; D gene uncertain. CDR3 length: 16 amino acids. Deletions cut 1 base from V and 4 bases from J, with 17 bases between. Germline-derived CDR1 and CDR2 are DFQATT and SNEGSKA (reference sequence). CDR3 in amino acids: CSARASVLLKYNEQFF. The CDR3 DNA reads as TGCAGTGCTAGAGCCTCCGTCTTACTAAAATACAATGAGCAGTTCTTC.

The rearrangement links TRBV7-2 to TRBJ2-3; D is ambiguous. V lost 2 bases and J 2 bases, leaving 8 bases between the germline ends. CDR3 size: 14 residues. CDR1 and CDR2 (germline): SGHTA, FQGNSA. This CDR3 reads CASSLNSFTDTQYF. The DNA for the CDR3 is TGTGCCAGCAGCTTAAACTCCTTCACAGATACGCAGTATTTT.

The rearrangement links TRBV20-1 to TRBJ1-6; D is possibly TRBD1 (6 bases). Germline CDR1 DFQATT, CDR2 SNEGSKA (reference sequence). The CDR3 totals 16 residues. V gave up 0 bases and J gave up 8 bases, with 17 bases separating them. The CDR3 sequence: CSARDLGRGVDSPLHF. The CDR3, as DNA: TGCAGTGCTAGAGATCTTGGCAGGGGAGTGGATTCACCCCTCCACTTT.